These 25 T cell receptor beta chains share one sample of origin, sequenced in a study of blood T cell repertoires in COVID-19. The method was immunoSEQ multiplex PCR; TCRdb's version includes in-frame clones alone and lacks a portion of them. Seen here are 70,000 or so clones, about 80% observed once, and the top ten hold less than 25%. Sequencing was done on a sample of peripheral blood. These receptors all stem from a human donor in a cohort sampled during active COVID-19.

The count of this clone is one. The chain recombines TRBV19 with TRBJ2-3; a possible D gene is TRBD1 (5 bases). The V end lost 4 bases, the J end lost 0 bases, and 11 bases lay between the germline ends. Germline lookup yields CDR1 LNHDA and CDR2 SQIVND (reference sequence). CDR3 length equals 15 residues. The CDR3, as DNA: TGTGCCAGTAGTAAACCTCAGGGAAGCACAGATACGCAGTATTTT. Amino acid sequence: CASSKPQGSTDTQYF.

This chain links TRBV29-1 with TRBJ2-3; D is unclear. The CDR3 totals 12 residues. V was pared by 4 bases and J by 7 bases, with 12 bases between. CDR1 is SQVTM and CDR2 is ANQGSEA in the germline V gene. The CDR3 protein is CSVVETSYTQYF. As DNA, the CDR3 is TGCAGCGTTGTAGAGACTTCATATACGCAGTATTTT.

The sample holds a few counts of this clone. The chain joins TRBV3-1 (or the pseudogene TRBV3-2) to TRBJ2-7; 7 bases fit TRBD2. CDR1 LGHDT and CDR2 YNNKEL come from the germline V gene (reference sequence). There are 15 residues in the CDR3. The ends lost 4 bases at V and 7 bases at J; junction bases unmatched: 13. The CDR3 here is CASSPLAVVQGEQYF. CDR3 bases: TGTGCCAGCAGCCCGCTAGCGGTTGTCCAAGGGGAGCAGTACTTC.

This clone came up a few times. As DNA, the CDR3 is TGTGCCAGCAGCCAAGCAGGGGGAAACACCATATATTTT. It codes for CASSQAGGNTIYF. This sequence joins TRBV14 and TRBJ1-3; D is possibly TRBD1 (5 bases). The CDR3 spans 13 residues. The germline gives CDR1 SGHDN, CDR2 FVKESK. The germline V and J ends were trimmed by 1 base and 4 bases, with 5 bases remaining between them.

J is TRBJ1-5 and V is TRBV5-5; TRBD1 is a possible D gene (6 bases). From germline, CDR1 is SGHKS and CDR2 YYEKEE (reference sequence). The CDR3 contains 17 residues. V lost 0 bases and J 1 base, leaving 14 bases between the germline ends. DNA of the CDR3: TGTGCCAGCAGCTTGGATACAGGGATCCGCAGCAATCAGCCCCAGCATTTT. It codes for CASSLDTGIRSNQPQHF.

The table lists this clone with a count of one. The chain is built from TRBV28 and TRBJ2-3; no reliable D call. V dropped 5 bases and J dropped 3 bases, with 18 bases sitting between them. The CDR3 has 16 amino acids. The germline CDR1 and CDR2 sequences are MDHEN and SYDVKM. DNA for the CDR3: TGTGCCAGCAGTCCATTAATTCGAGTCGGTACAGATACGCAGTATTTT. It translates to CASSPLIRVGTDTQYF. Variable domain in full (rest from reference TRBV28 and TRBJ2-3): DVKVTQSSRYLVKRTGEKVFLECVQDMDHENMFWYRQDPGLGLRLIYFSYDVKMKEKGDIPEGYSVSREKKERFSLILESASTNQTSMYLCASSPLIRVGTDTQYFGPGTRLTVL.

The CDR3 DNA is TGTGCCAGCAGCCGCTTGGCGGGGGGAGACAATGAGCAGTTCTTC. It specifies CASSRLAGGDNEQFF. This chain uses TRBV2 with TRBJ2-1; 8 nucleotides match TRBD2. Germline CDR1 SNHLY, CDR2 FYNNEI. V lost 6 bases, J lost 5 bases, and 9 bases stayed unmatched. The CDR3 loop spans 15 amino acids.

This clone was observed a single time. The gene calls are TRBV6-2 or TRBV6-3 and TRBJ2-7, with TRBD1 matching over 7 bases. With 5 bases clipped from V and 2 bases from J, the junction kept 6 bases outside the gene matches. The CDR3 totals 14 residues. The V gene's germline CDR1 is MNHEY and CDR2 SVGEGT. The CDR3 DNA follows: TGTGCCAGCAGTCCACCGACAGGGACCTACGAGCAGTACTTC. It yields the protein CASSPPTGTYEQYF.

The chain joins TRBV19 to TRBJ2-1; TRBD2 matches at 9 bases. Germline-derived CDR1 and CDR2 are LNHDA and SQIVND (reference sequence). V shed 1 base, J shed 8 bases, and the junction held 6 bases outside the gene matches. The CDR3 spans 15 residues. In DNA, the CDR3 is TGTGCCAGTAGTATAGGGGTAGCGGGAGCGGATGAGCAGTTCTTC. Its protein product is CASSIGVAGADEQFF.

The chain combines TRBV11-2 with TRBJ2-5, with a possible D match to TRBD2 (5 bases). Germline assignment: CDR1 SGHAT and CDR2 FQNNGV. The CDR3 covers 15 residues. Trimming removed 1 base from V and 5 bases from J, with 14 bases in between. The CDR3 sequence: CASSLGAAGGETQYF. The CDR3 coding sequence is TGTGCCAGCAGCTTAGGAGCGGCGGGTGGGGAGACCCAGTACTTC.

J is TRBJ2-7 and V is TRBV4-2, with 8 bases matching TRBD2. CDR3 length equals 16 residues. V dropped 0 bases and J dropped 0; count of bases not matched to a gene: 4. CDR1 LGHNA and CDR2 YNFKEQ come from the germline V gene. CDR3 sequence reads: CASSQDTSGGSYEQYF. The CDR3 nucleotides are TGTGCCAGCAGCCAAGATACTAGCGGAGGCTCCTACGAGCAGTACTTC.

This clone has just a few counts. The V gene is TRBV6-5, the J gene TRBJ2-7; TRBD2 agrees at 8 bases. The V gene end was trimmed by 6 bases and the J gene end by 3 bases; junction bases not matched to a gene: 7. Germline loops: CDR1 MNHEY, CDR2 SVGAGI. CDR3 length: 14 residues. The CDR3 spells CASRVSGTNYEQYF. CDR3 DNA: TGTGCCAGCAGAGTTAGCGGGACTAACTACGAGCAGTACTTC.

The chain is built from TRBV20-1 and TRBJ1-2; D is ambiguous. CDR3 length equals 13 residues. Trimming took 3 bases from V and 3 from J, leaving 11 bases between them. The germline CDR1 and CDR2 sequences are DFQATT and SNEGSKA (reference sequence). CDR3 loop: CSASDVEDYGYTF. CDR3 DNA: TGCAGTGCTAGTGATGTTGAGGACTATGGCTACACCTTC.

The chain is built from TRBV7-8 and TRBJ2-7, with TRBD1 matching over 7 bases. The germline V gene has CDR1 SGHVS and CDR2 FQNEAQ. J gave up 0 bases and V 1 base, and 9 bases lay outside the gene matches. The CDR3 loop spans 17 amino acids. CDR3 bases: TGTGCCAGCAGCTTAGTACCTCGGGACAGCAGCTCCTACGAGCAGTACTTC. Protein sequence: CASSLVPRDSSSYEQYF. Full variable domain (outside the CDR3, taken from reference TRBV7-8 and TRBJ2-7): GAGVSQSPRYKVAKRGQDVALRCDPISGHVSLFWYQQALGQGPEFLTYFQNEAQLDKSGLPSDRFFAERPEGSVSTLKIQRTQQEDSAVYLCASSLVPRDSSSYEQYFGPGTRLTVT.

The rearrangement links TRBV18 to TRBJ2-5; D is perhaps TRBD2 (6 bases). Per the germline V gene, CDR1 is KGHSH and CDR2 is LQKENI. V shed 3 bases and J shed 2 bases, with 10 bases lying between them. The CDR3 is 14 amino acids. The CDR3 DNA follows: TGTGCCAGCTCACCGGGAGGACTGCAAGAGACCCAGTACTTC. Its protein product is CASSPGGLQETQYF.

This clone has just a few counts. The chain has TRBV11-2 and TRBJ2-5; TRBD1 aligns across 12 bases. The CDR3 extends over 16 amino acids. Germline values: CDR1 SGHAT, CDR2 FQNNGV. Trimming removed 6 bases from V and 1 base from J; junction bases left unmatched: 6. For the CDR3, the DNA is TGTGCCAGCAGACCCGGGACAGGGGGCTCCCAAGAGACCCAGTACTTC. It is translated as CASRPGTGGSQETQYF.

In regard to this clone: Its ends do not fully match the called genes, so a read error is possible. The CDR3 sequence is CATSGGSNQPQHF. The CDR3 DNA is TGTGCCACCAGTGGCGGGAGCAATCAGCCCCAGCATTTT. This chain links TRBV10-3 with TRBJ1-5; D unclear. The germline V gene encodes CDR1 ENHRY and CDR2 SYGVKD. The CDR3 spans 13 residues.

The CDR3, as DNA: TGTGCCAGCAGAGACGGACTCCAAGAGACCCAGTACTTC. Amino acid sequence: CASRDGLQETQYF. J is TRBJ2-5 and V is TRBV2; D might be TRBD2 (5 bases). Per germline, CDR1 SNHLY and CDR2 FYNNEI. The V and J ends lost 6 bases and 1 base respectively, with 9 bases between them. CDR3 length: 13 amino acids.

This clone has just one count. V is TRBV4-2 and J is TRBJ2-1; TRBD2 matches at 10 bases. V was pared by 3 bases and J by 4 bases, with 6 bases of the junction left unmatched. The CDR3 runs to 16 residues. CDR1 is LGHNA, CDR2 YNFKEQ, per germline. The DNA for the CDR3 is TGTGCCAGCAGCCAGGCTAGCGGGAGAGGATACAATGAGCAGTTCTTC. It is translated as CASSQASGRGYNEQFF.

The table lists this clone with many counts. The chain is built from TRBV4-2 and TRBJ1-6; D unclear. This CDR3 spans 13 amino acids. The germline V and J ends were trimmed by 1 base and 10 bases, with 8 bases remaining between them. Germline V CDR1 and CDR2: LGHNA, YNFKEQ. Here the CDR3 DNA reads TGTGCCAGCAGCCAAGTGACTGCGTCACCCCTCCACTTT. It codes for CASSQVTASPLHF.

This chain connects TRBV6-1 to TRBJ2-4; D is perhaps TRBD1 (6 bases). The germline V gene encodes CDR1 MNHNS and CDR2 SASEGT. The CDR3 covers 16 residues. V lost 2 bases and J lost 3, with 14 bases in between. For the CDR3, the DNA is TGTGCCAGCAGTGAAAGTCCACAGGGTGTCAAAAACATTCAGTACTTC. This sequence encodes CASSESPQGVKNIQYF.

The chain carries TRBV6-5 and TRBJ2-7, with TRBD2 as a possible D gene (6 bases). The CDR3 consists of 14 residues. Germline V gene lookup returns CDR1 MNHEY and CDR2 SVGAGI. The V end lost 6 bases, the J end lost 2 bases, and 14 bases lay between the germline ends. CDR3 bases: TGTGCCAGCAGAACGGATAGCGGTCCCTACGAGCAGTACTTC. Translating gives CASRTDSGPYEQYF.

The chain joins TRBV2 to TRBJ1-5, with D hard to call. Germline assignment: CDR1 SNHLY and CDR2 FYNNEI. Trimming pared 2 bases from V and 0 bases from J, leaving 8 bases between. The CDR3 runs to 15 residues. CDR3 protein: CASSESVPSNQPQHF. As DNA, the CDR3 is TGTGCCAGCAGTGAATCCGTCCCTAGCAATCAGCCCCAGCATTTT.

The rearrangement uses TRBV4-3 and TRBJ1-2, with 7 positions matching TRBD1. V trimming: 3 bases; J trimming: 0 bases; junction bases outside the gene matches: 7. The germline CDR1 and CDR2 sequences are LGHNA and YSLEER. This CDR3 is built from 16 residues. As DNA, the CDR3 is TGCGCCAGCAGCCAGAGGGACAGAAGTTCTAACTATGGCTACACCTTC. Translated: CASSQRDRSSNYGYTF.

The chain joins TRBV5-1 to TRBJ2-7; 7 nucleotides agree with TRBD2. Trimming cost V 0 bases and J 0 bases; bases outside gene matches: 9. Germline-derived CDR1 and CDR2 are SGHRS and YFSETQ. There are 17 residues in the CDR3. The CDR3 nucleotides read TGCGCCAGCAGCTTGGCCGCGGGGAGCGGGGCCTCCTACGAGCAGTACTTC. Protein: CASSLAAGSGASYEQYF. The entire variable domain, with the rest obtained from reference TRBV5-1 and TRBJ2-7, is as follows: KAGVTQTPRYLIKTRGQQVTLSCSPISGHRSVSWYQQTPGQGLQFLFEYFSETQRNKGNFPGRFSGRQFSNSRSEMNVSTLELGDSALYLCASSLAAGSGASYEQYFGPGTRLTVT.